The 28 T cell receptor beta chains below come from one sample, sequenced in a study of blood T cell repertoires in COVID-19. Repertoires were generated with immunoSEQ multiplex PCR, while TCRdb's copy carries only in-frame clones and drops some. The sample lists over 150,000 clones, around 83% seen once, with over 25% in the top ten. The sample was peripheral blood. These receptors were taken from a woman aged 60-75 years with acute or convalescent COVID-19.

The chain uses TRBV5-1 and TRBJ2-3; D is ambiguous. There are 14 residues in the CDR3. Deletions cut 0 bases from V and 1 base from J, with 6 bases between. Per germline, CDR1 SGHRS and CDR2 YFSETQ. CDR3 nucleotide sequence: TGCGCCAGCAGCTTGGGCCGGGGCACAGATACGCAGTATTTT. This translates into CASSLGRGTDTQYF. Full variable domain (remainder filled in from reference TRBV5-1 and TRBJ2-3): KAGVTQTPRYLIKTRGQQVTLSCSPISGHRSVSWYQQTPGQGLQFLFEYFSETQRNKGNFPGRFSGRQFSNSRSEMNVSTLELGDSALYLCASSLGRGTDTQYFGPGTRLTVL.

V gene TRBV5-1 combines with J gene TRBJ2-5, with 7 bases matching TRBD1. The CDR3 extends over 14 amino acids. With V trimmed by 5 bases and J by 6 bases, 10 bases remained unmatched. Germline CDR1 and CDR2: SGHRS and YFSETQ. The CDR3 region is CASSPETGSQTQYF. CDR3 nucleotides: TGCGCCAGCAGTCCGGAGACAGGGTCACAGACCCAGTACTTC. Combining the CDR3 with reference TRBV5-1 and TRBJ2-5 gives the whole variable domain KAGVTQTPRYLIKTRGQQVTLSCSPISGHRSVSWYQQTPGQGLQFLFEYFSETQRNKGNFPGRFSGRQFSNSRSEMNVSTLELGDSALYLCASSPETGSQTQYFGPGTRLLVL.

The chain uses TRBV6-5 and TRBJ2-7; 9 bases map to TRBD1. The germline CDR1 and CDR2 sequences are MNHEY and SVGAGI. The V and J ends lost 0 bases and 3 bases, in that order; junction bases with no gene match: 3. The length of the CDR3 is 15 residues. The DNA for the CDR3 is TGTGCCAGCAGTTACTCGGAGACAGGGGGCTACGAGCAGTACTTC. This codes for CASSYSETGGYEQYF.

This clone was counted only a few times. This chain connects TRBV3-1 (or the pseudogene TRBV3-2) to TRBJ1-2, with 9 nucleotides matching TRBD1. CDR3 length: 16 residues. Germline trimming cut 1 base from V and 8 bases from J; bases unmatched to any gene: 11. CDR1 and CDR2 from the germline V gene are LGHDT and YNNKEL (reference sequence). For the CDR3, the DNA is TGTGCCAGCAGCCAAGTGGGCGGACAGGGGCCTGGAGGCTACACCTTC. Translation: CASSQVGGQGPGGYTF.

The DNA for the CDR3 is TGTGCCAGCAGCTTCACTCGTAGCACAGATACGCAGTATTTT. Translating it yields CASSFTRSTDTQYF. This rearrangement joins TRBV7-9 to TRBJ2-3; D gene ambiguous. Germline CDR1 reads SEHNR; CDR2 reads FQNEAQ (reference sequence). Trimming removed 3 bases from V and 0 bases from J, with 7 bases in between. The CDR3 is 14 residues long.

The J gene is TRBJ1-2, the V gene TRBV4-1; possibly TRBD1 for D (6 bases). The V and J ends lost 1 base and 5 bases respectively, with 20 bases between them. The germline V gene encodes CDR1 MGHRA and CDR2 YSYEKL. This CDR3 has 17 residues. CDR3 nucleotides: TGCGCCAGCAGCCAAGTTCGGGGAACAGGGATAAATTATGGCTACACCTTC. Amino acid sequence: CASSQVRGTGINYGYTF.

As for this clone: Other DNA sequences of this sample code for an identical CDR3. For the CDR3, the DNA is TGTGCCAGCAGTTCCGGACAGGGCAATCAGCCCCAGCATTTT. Its protein is CASSSGQGNQPQHF. The rearrangement joins TRBV28 to TRBJ1-5; 7 nucleotides align to TRBD1. The CDR3 is 14 residues long. Trimming cost V 4 bases and J 2 bases; bases outside gene matches: 2. The V gene's germline CDR1 is MDHEN and CDR2 SYDVKM.

J is TRBJ1-1 and V is TRBV30, with D maybe TRBD1 (5 bases). The germline V and J ends were trimmed by 8 bases and 8 bases, with 12 bases remaining between them. The germline V gene encodes CDR1 GTSNPN and CDR2 SVGIG (reference sequence). CDR3 size: 10 residues. The CDR3: CASQGLEAFF. CDR3 coding DNA: TGTGCCAGCCAGGGCTTAGAAGCTTTCTTT.

The rearrangement joins TRBV19 to TRBJ1-5; 7 bases match TRBD1. This CDR3 has 15 amino acids. Germline loops: CDR1 LNHDA, CDR2 SQIVND (reference sequence). V lost 6 bases and J lost 1; bases outside the gene matches: 6. The CDR3 region is CASSLGGESNQPQHF. The DNA for the CDR3 is TGTGCCAGTAGCCTAGGGGGCGAAAGCAATCAGCCCCAGCATTTT.

The chain combines TRBV3-1 (or the pseudogene TRBV3-2) with TRBJ1-3; 7 positions match TRBD1. Germline CDR1 reads LGHDT; CDR2 reads YNNKEL (reference sequence). The CDR3 runs 14 residues. The V gene end was trimmed by 8 bases and the J gene end by 1 base; junction bases not matched to a gene: 5. CDR3 protein: CASSGTVSGNTIYF. In nucleotides, the CDR3 is TGTGCCAGCTCCGGGACAGTTTCTGGAAACACCATATATTTT.

The sample holds one count of this clone. The genes are TRBV13 and TRBJ2-5; D is perhaps TRBD1 (6 bases). Germline CDR1 and CDR2: PRHDT and FYEKMQ (reference sequence). This CDR3 region has 14 residues. V was trimmed by 2 bases and J by 5 bases, leaving 12 bases between them. The CDR3 here is CASSLSQGWETQYF. Here the CDR3 DNA reads TGTGCCAGCAGCTTATCCCAGGGGTGGGAGACCCAGTACTTC.

CDR3 DNA: TGTGCCAGCCCCCAGGGGACTGGAAACACCATATATTTT. Translation gives CASPQGTGNTIYF. This chain links TRBV18 with TRBJ1-3, with D maybe TRBD1 (6 bases). Trimming left V 8 bases short and J 2 bases short, with 10 bases between. Germline CDR1 KGHSH, CDR2 LQKENI. The CDR3 runs 13 residues.

CDR3 coding DNA: TGCGCCAGCAGCCAAGAATACAGGGTATACCAGCCCCAGCATTTT. Amino acid sequence: CASSQEYRVYQPQHF. The chain uses TRBV4-1 and TRBJ1-5, with D perhaps matching TRBD1 (6 bases). The germline CDR1 and CDR2 sequences are MGHRA and YSYEKL. The CDR3 consists of 15 residues. Trimming pared 0 bases from V and 7 bases from J, leaving 13 bases between.

CDR3 amino acids: CASSLESQWTEAFF. The CDR3, as DNA: TGTGCCAGCAGCTTAGAGTCTCAGTGGACTGAAGCTTTCTTT. J is TRBJ1-1 and V is TRBV7-9; D is unresolved. CDR1 is SEHNR, CDR2 FQNEAQ, per germline (reference sequence). Trimming pared 1 base from V and 5 bases from J, leaving 11 bases between. There are 14 residues in the CDR3. The whole variable domain, remainder taken from reference TRBV7-9 and TRBJ1-1, is DTGVSQNPRHKITKRGQNVTFRCDPISEHNRLYWYRQTLGQGPEFLTYFQNEAQLEKSRLLSDRFSAERPKGSFSTLEIQRTEQGDSAMYLCASSLESQWTEAFFGQGTRLTVV.

The V gene is TRBV20-1, the J gene TRBJ1-4, with TRBD1 as a possible D gene (5 bases). Trimming took off 3 bases at V and 6 bases at J, with 14 bases between the two ends. The CDR3 consists of 14 residues. Germline loops: CDR1 DFQATT, CDR2 SNEGSKA (reference sequence). CDR3 in DNA: TGCAGTGCTAGTATATCAGGGCGGTATGAAAAACTGTTTTTT. Translation gives CSASISGRYEKLFF.

The chain is built from TRBV6-5 and TRBJ1-5; D remains ambiguous. CDR3 length: 14 residues. V shed 6 bases and J shed 9 bases, with 18 bases lying between them. Germline V gives CDR1 MNHEY, CDR2 SVGAGI. The CDR3 sequence: CASRYTGLPGPQHF. CDR3 DNA: TGTGCCAGCAGATACACTGGGCTCCCTGGGCCCCAGCATTTT.

CDR3 nucleotide sequence: TGTGCTAGTGGTTTGGTTCAATCCTACGAGCAGTACTTC. Translation gives CASGLVQSYEQYF. V and J are TRBV12-5 and TRBJ2-7; no firm D call. Germline V CDR1 and CDR2: LGHNT, FRNRAP. Deletions cut 0 bases from V and 1 base from J, with 4 bases between. This CDR3 region has 13 residues.

The chain combines TRBV28 with TRBJ1-1, with 8 bases matching TRBD1. CDR3 size: 15 residues. The J segment lost 2 bases and the V segment lost 7 bases, leaving 9 bases of the junction unmatched. CDR1 is MDHEN and CDR2 is SYDVKM in the germline V gene. In DNA, the CDR3 is TGTGCCAGCATCTCCGGGACAGGTAGAAACACTGAAGCTTTCTTT. Its translation: CASISGTGRNTEAFF.

There are a few counts of this clone. The genes are TRBV3-1 (or the pseudogene TRBV3-2) and TRBJ1-2; the D is unclear. The CDR3 has 17 amino acids. Per the germline V gene, CDR1 is LGHDT and CDR2 is YNNKEL (reference sequence). Trimming pared 1 base from V and 4 bases from J, leaving 19 bases between. The CDR3 region has the DNA TGTGCCAGCAGCCAAGCTGGGTGGGCGGGCGCCGGCTATGGCTACACCTTC. It is translated as CASSQAGWAGAGYGYTF.

The gene calls are TRBV15 and TRBJ2-7; 12 nucleotides match TRBD1. V was pared by 2 bases and J by 5 bases, with 4 bases of the junction left unmatched. CDR1 and CDR2 (germline): LNHNV, YYDKDF (reference sequence). The CDR3 is 15 residues long. The CDR3 bases are TGTGCCACCAGCAGACTCCGGGACAGGGGGCACGAGCAGTACGTC. It is translated as CATSRLRDRGHEQYV.

The rearrangement joins TRBV29-1 to TRBJ2-1; possible D gene TRBD1, 6 bases. V lost 7 bases to trimming and J lost 9 bases, with 16 bases between them. The CDR3 is 12 amino acids. Germline V gives CDR1 SQVTM, CDR2 ANQGSEA. The CDR3 region is CSARQAVTEQFF. In DNA form, the CDR3 reads TGCAGCGCCCGACAGGCCGTCACTGAGCAGTTCTTC.

The chain combines TRBV18 with TRBJ1-5, with D possibly TRBD1 on 5 matching bases. CDR3 size: 16 residues. The germline CDR1 and CDR2 sequences are KGHSH and LQKENI. Trimming pared 0 bases from V and 8 bases from J, leaving 17 bases between. DNA for the CDR3: TGTGCCAGCTCACCACCAGGGAGGGGAATAGGTGAGCCCCAGCATTTT. This gives the protein CASSPPGRGIGEPQHF.

The V and J genes are TRBV12-3 or TRBV12-4 and TRBJ1-1; D is unclear. Trimming shortened V by 4 bases and J by 0 bases, and 3 bases separated the two germline ends. The CDR3 has 12 residues. For the CDR3, the DNA is TGTGCCAGCAGTTGGCTGAACACTGAAGCTTTCTTT. Translating it yields CASSWLNTEAFF.

The V gene is TRBV7-9, the J gene TRBJ2-5; 7 bases match TRBD1. V was clipped by 3 bases and J by 3 bases; unmatched bases: 10. The CDR3 is 16 residues long. Germline values: CDR1 SEHNR, CDR2 FQNEAQ (reference sequence). The CDR3 reads CASSLGTGQRKETQYF. CDR3 DNA: TGTGCCAGCAGCTTGGGAACGGGACAGAGAAAAGAGACCCAGTACTTC. Using reference TRBV7-9 and TRBJ2-5 for the parts outside the CDR3, the full variable domain is DTGVSQNPRHKITKRGQNVTFRCDPISEHNRLYWYRQTLGQGPEFLTYFQNEAQLEKSRLLSDRFSAERPKGSFSTLEIQRTEQGDSAMYLCASSLGTGQRKETQYFGPGTRLLVL.

V usage is TRBV7-8 and J usage is TRBJ2-7, with 8 bases lining up with TRBD1. Per germline, CDR1 SGHVS and CDR2 FQNEAQ. The V segment lost 1 base and the J segment 5 bases; nucleotides outside the gene matches: 4. CDR3 length: 14 residues. The CDR3 DNA is TGTGCCAGCAGCTTAGGCAGGGGGCTAAACGAGCAGTACTTC. Protein sequence: CASSLGRGLNEQYF.

CDR3 sequence: CASSLAARETQYF. The CDR3 DNA is TGTGCCAGCAGTTTAGCGGCCCGAGAGACCCAGTACTTC. This chain links TRBV12-3 or TRBV12-4 with TRBJ2-5; D ambiguous. V was trimmed by 0 bases and J by 4 bases, leaving 6 bases between them. This CDR3 region has 13 residues.

J is TRBJ2-5 and V is TRBV7-3; 10 nucleotides line up with TRBD1. V lost 5 bases, J lost 7 bases, and 7 bases stayed unmatched. This CDR3 region has 14 residues. Germline assignment: CDR1 SGHTA and CDR2 FQGTGA. CDR3 bases: TGTGCCAGCAGCCCGGGACAGGGGCAGGGGACCCAGTACTTC. Translated: CASSPGQGQGTQYF. The whole variable domain, filled in from reference TRBV7-3 and TRBJ2-5, reads GAGVSQTPSNKVTEKGKYVELRCDPISGHTALYWYRQSLGQGPEFLIYFQGTGAADDSGLPNDRFFAVRPEGSVSTLKIQRTERGDSAVYLCASSPGQGQGTQYFGPGTRLLVL.

V and J are TRBV21-1 and TRBJ1-2. TRBV21-1 is a pseudogene locus. The CDR3 length is 16 residues. The CDR3 DNA follows: TGTGCCAGCAGCCCTCTGGGGGGTATAAAAAACTATGGCTACACCTTC. Translated: CASSPLGGIKNYGYTF.